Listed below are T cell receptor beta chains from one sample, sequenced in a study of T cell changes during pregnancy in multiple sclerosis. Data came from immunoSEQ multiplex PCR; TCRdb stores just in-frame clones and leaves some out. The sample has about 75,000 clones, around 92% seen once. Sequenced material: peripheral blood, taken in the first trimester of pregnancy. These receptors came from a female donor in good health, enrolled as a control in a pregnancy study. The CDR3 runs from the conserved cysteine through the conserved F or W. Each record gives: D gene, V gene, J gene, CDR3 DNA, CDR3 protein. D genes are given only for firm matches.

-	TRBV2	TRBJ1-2	TGTGCCAGCAGGGGAGGGGACTATGGCTACACCTTC	CASRGGDYGYTF
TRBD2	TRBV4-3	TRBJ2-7	TGCGCCAGCAGCCAAATGGTGGGAGGGCCGGGGGAGCAGTACTTC	CASSQMVGGPGEQYF
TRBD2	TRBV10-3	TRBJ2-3	TGTGCCATCAGCCTAGCGGCTTTTAGCACAGATACGCAGTATTTT	CAISLAAFSTDTQYF
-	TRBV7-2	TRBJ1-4	TGTGCCAGCAGCTTGGAGGGTGGTGAAAAACTGTTTTTT	CASSLEGGEKLFF
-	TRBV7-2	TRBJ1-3	TGTGCCAGCAGCTTACTAGGACAACTAACTGGAAACACCATATATTTT	CASSLLGQLTGNTIYF
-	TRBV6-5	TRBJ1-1	TGTGCCAGCACCCCTTACGGGAACTTGAACACTGAAGCTTTCTTT	CASTPYGNLNTEAFF
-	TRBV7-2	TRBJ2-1	TGTGCCAGCAGCTTCGCGACAGACTACAATGAGCAGTTCTTC	CASSFATDYNEQFF
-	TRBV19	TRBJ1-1	TGTGCCAGTAGTATGATTAGAGCAGGGAACACTGAAGCTTTCTTT	CASSMIRAGNTEAFF
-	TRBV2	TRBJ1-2	TGTGCCAGCATTCGCCCGAGGGCTCGCTACACCTTC	CASIRPRARYTF
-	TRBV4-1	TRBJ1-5	TGCGCCAGCAGCCAAGATACAGGGAATTGGCAGCCCCAGCATTTT	CASSQDTGNWQPQHF
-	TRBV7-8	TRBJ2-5	TGTGCCAGCAGCTGGTCAGGGGGGGAGACCCAGTACTTC	CASSWSGGETQYF
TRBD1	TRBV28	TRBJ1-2	TGTGCCAGCAGTTTATCCGCACGGACAGGGAATGGCTACACCTTC	CASSLSARTGNGYTF
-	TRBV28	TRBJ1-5	TGTGCCACGATTGCAGGGGCTGGCAATCAGCCCCAGCATTTT	CATIAGAGNQPQHF
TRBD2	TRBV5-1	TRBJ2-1	TGCGCCAGCAGCTTGGGGCGGGGGGGCCCAAATGAGCAGTTCTTC	CASSLGRGGPNEQFF
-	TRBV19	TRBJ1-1	TGTGCCAGTCTCTCGGACAGACGGAGCACTGAAGCTTTCTTT	CASLSDRRSTEAFF
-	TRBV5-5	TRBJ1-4	TGTGCCAGCACCCTTCGAGGGAAATGGGAAAAACTGTTTTTT	CASTLRGKWEKLFF
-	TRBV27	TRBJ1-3	TGTGCCAGCAGTTATGGTGGCAGCTCTGGAAACACCATATATTTT	CASSYGGSSGNTIYF
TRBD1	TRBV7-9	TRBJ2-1	TGTGCCAGCAGCCCAAAGGACAGGTCCTACAATGAGCAGTTCTTC	CASSPKDRSYNEQFF
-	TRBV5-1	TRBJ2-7	TGCGCCAGCAGCCTAGGGACTCTCGACGAGCAGTACTTC	CASSLGTLDEQYF
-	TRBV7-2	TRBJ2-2	TGTGCCAGCAGCTTAACTAGGCAGGCCGGGGAGCTGTTTTTT	CASSLTRQAGELFF
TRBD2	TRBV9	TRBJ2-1	TGTGCCAGCAGCCGACCAACTAGCGGAGCCTACAATGAGCAGTTCTTC	CASSRPTSGAYNEQFF
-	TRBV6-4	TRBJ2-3	TGTGCCAGCAGTGACCGTTCTGTCGGGGCAGATACGCAGTATTTT	CASSDRSVGADTQYF
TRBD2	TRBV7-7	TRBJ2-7	TGTGCTAGCAGAAGGACACCGGGACTAGTGCACGAGCAGTACTTC	CASRRTPGLVHEQYF
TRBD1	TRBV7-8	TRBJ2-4	TGTGCCAGCAGCTTCTCAAGAAGGACAGGCAAAAACATTCAGTACTTC	CASSFSRRTGKNIQYF
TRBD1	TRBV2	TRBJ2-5	TGTGCCAGCAGGCCAGACAGGGGGCCGGTAGAGACCCAGTACTTC	CASRPDRGPVETQYF
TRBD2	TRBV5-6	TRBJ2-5	TGTGCCAGCAGCGGGTGGACTAGCGGGGGAAGGGAGACCCAGTACTTC	CASSGWTSGGRETQYF
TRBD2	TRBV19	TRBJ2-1	TGTGCCAGTAGTATCCGATTAGCGGGAGGGCCAGGCGAGCAGTTCTTC	CASSIRLAGGPGEQFF
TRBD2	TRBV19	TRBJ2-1	TGTGCCAGTAGTATATGGGGGGGGAATGAGCAGTTCTTC	CASSIWGGNEQFF
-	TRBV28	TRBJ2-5	TGTGCCAGCAGTTTTTATCGGGGGGCGGGGGAGACCCAGTACTTC	CASSFYRGAGETQYF
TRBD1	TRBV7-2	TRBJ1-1	TGTGCCAGCAGCTTAGACAGGGGGGACACTGAAGCTTTCTTT	CASSLDRGDTEAFF
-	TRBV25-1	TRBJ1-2	TGTGCCAGCAGTGAATTCGGGGGGATCGGCTACACCTTC	CASSEFGGIGYTF
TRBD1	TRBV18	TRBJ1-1	TGTGCCAGCTCACCACGCTTACCGGGACAGGGTGACCCTGAAGCTTTCTTT	CASSPRLPGQGDPEAFF
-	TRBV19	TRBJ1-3	TGTGCCAGTAGTATGAGCCCTATCGGAAACACCATATATTTT	CASSMSPIGNTIYF